The sequence of this T cell receptor (beta chain) was determined in a study of cytomegalovirus exposure and HLA in healthy donors. Background on the study: Roughly 77 million unique TCRs from HLA-typed donors made up an early data release.

Amplification used 60 Vbeta primers and 13 Jbeta primers. The data were produced by immunoSEQ multiplex PCR, yet TCRdb's version contains in-frame clones alone and is incomplete. The data hold roughly 97,000 clones, with 81% observed a single time. Note on this clone: Its specificity is not known.

Findings and limits, study-wide: TCR beta sequences numbering roughly 18,000 were associated with HLA alleles at 0.05 false discovery rate in a later analysis.

Sequencing was performed on PBMCs. The receptor comes from a middle-aged man in good health and CMV-seropositive.

Here the CDR3 reads CASSEQGVTQYF. The CDR3 nucleotides are TGTGCCAGCAGTGAACAGGGTGTGACCCAGTACTTC. The chain uses TRBV6-1 and TRBJ2-5; TRBD1 might be the D (5 bases). The CDR3 is 12 amino acids. The V end was cut by 2 bases, the J end by 7 bases, with 8 bases between. Germline CDR1 is MNHNS and CDR2 is SASEGT.